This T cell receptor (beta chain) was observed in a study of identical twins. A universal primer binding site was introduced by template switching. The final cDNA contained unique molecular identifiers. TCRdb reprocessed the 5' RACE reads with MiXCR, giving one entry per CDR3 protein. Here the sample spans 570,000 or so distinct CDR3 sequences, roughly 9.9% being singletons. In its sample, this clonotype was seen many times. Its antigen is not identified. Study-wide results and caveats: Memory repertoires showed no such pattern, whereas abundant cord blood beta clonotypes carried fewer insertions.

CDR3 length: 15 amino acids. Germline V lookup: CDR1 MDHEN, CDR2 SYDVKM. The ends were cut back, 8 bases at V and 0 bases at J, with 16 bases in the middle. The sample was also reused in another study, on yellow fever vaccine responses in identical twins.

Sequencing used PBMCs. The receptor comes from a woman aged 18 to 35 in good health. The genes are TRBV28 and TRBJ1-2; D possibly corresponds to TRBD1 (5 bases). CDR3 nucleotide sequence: TGTGCCAGCTTAAGGTGGGACGGAGCTAACTATGGCTACACCTTC. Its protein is CASLRWDGANYGYTF.